The 7 T cell receptor beta chains presented below share a single source sample, sequenced in a study of PD-1 blockade in classical Hodgkin lymphoma. Using immunoSEQ multiplex PCR, the repertoire was profiled, and TCRdb retains in-frame clones only, with some absent. The data show 50,000 to 65,000 clones, with about 89% seen just once and 9% to 12% held by the top ten. Noted time point: cycle 4 day 1 (C4D1), after 6 weeks of nivolumab. Brentuximab vedotin exposure varied among the patients, all of whom had relapsed after autologous stem cell transplantation. Here the sequenced sample was peripheral blood mononuclear cells (PBMCs), taken before the fourth cycle of nivolumab. The origin of the receptors is a human donor with classical Hodgkin lymphoma.

This rearrangement joins TRBV2 to TRBJ1-1; the D is unclear. The germline CDR1 and CDR2 sequences are SNHLY and FYNNEI. The CDR3 has 14 residues. Trimming took 4 bases from V and 2 from J, leaving 11 bases between them. CDR3 sequence (DNA): TGTGCCAGCAGTGTGGCTTGGGAAAACACTGAAGCTTTCTTT. It encodes CASSVAWENTEAFF.

This chain connects TRBV29-1 to TRBJ2-5, with TRBD1 matching 10 bases. In germline, CDR1 is SQVTM, CDR2 ANQGSEA. The CDR3 totals 13 residues. J gave up 7 bases and V 7 bases, and 9 bases lay outside the gene matches. The CDR3 DNA reads as TGCAGCGAGGGGACAGGGGTGGGGGCGACCCAGTACTTC. As protein: CSEGTGVGATQYF. The entire variable domain, with the rest obtained from reference TRBV29-1 and TRBJ2-5, is as follows: SAVISQKPSRDICQRGTSLTIQCQVDSQVTMMFWYRQQPGQSLTLIATANQGSEATYESGFVIDKFPISRPNLTFSTLTVSNMSPEDSSIYLCSEGTGVGATQYFGPGTRLLVL.

The CDR3 spells CASSVRRLFDSPNTGELFF. CDR3 sequence (DNA): TGCGCCAGCAGCGTGAGGAGATTGTTTGACTCACCGAACACCGGGGAGCTGTTTTTT. The V and J genes are TRBV10-1 and TRBJ2-2; no firm D call. The germline V gene encodes CDR1 WNHNN and CDR2 SYGVQD (reference sequence). Trimming removed 6 bases from V and 0 bases from J, with 23 bases in between. This CDR3 region has 19 residues.

The V gene is TRBV18, the J gene TRBJ2-2; tentatively, D is TRBD1 (5 bases). Trimming stripped 3 bases from V and 0 bases from J, with 11 bases between. CDR3 length: 16 residues. Per germline, CDR1 KGHSH and CDR2 LQKENI. The CDR3 spells CASSPFPRANTGELFF. The CDR3 DNA sequence: TGTGCCAGCTCACCGTTTCCCAGGGCGAACACCGGGGAGCTGTTTTTT.

Points on this clone: This specimen includes other DNA sequences encoding the same CDR3. The chain combines TRBV14 with TRBJ1-2; D unresolved. Trimming removed 0 bases at V and 4 bases at J, with 6 bases between. This CDR3 has 13 amino acids. The germline V gene has CDR1 SGHDN and CDR2 FVKESK. The CDR3 region is CASSQDRAYGYTF. CDR3 coding DNA: TGTGCCAGCAGCCAAGACAGAGCCTATGGCTACACCTTC.

Comments on this clone: Germline and junction disagree at one end, which may indicate a read error. V and J are TRBV2 and TRBJ2-5; D call uncertain. From germline, CDR1 is SNHLY and CDR2 FYNNEI. CDR3 length: 17 residues. The CDR3 region has the DNA TGTGCCAACAGTGGGGTGGTTGGGCGACTGCCTGAGGAGACCCAGTACTTC. It specifies CANSGVVGRLPEETQYF.

The V gene is TRBV6-4, the J gene TRBJ2-2; 7 nucleotides align to TRBD1. Germline CDR1 is MRHNA and CDR2 is SNTAGT. This CDR3 comprises 14 residues. V dropped 6 bases and J dropped 3; count of bases not matched to a gene: 4. CDR3 sequence: CASRWDRYTGELFF. CDR3 DNA sequence: TGTGCCAGCAGATGGGACAGATACACCGGGGAGCTGTTTTTT.